This TCR beta chain was obtained from a study of cytomegalovirus exposure and HLA in healthy donors. V gave up 3 bases and J gave up 3 bases; unmatched junction bases: 3. Germline assignment: CDR1 MNHNY and CDR2 SVGAGI (reference sequence). The CDR3 loop spans 15 amino acids. Findings and limits, study-wide: As was reported, the HLA-A and HLA-B alleles of most subjects were accurately predicted from TCR beta sequences. Over 15,000 TCR beta sequences were associated with HLA alleles at 0.05 false discovery rate in a later analysis.

The PCR contained 60 Vbeta and 13 Jbeta primers. In the source study's methods: Among the unique TCR beta chains that a later analysis counted, about 84 million in all, roughly 10 million were shared. The data were produced by immunoSEQ multiplex PCR, yet TCRdb's version contains in-frame clones alone and is incomplete. V and J calls and clone size are copied from that table; D and trimming were computed from the DNA. Here the sample spans under 300,000 clones, about nine tenths being singletons. In this sample, this clone turned up a few times. Its target is unknown. V is TRBV6-6 and J is TRBJ2-7; 12 bases match TRBD2. This receptor was taken from a middle-aged man in good health and CMV-seropositive. The specimen was PBMCs. Here the CDR3 reads CASSYLAGGSYEQYF. DNA for the CDR3: TGTGCCAGCAGTTATCTAGCGGGAGGGAGCTACGAGCAGTACTTC.